The 11 T cell receptor beta chains below come from one sample, sequenced in a study of T cell clones after liver transplantation. Sequencing used immunoSEQ multiplex PCR; TCRdb keeps in-frame clones, though not all of them. The table shows approximately 65,000 clones, with nearly 95% occurring only once. The sample in question was CD4+ T cells from blood, obtained less than 27 months after liver transplant. The receptors here all came from a human patient who received a liver transplant. Some T cells may be the graft donor's.

This chain connects TRBV2 to TRBJ2-7; D gene uncertain. The length of the CDR3 is 11 residues. Germline lookup yields CDR1 SNHLY and CDR2 FYNNEI. V was cut by 6 bases and J by 3 bases, with 6 bases left in between. CDR3 amino acids: CASSLIYEQYF. CDR3 in DNA: TGTGCCAGCAGCCTCATCTACGAGCAGTACTTC. Filled out from reference TRBV2 and TRBJ2-7, the complete variable domain reads EPEVTQTPSHQVTQMGQEVILRCVPISNHLYFYWYRQILGQKVEFLVSFYNNEISEKSEIFDDQFSVERPDGSNFTLKIRSTKLEDSAMYFCASSLIYEQYFGPGTRLTVT.

The genes are TRBV2 and TRBJ2-1, with D uncertain. The germline V gene has CDR1 SNHLY and CDR2 FYNNEI. Trimming took off 2 bases at V and 2 bases at J, with 7 bases between the two ends. The CDR3 has 14 residues. The CDR3 here is CASSEQSPYNEQFF. In nucleotides, the CDR3 is TGTGCCAGCAGTGAACAGAGCCCCTACAATGAGCAGTTCTTC.

Worth noting for this clone: Additional DNA sequences in this sample encode the identical CDR3. This chain links TRBV5-1 with TRBJ2-1; D gene unclear. V was clipped by 0 bases and J by 6 bases, with 4 bases between them. The CDR3 is 12 residues long. The V gene's germline CDR1 is SGHRS and CDR2 YFSETQ. In DNA, the CDR3 is TGCGCCAGCAGCTTGGCTTCCAATGAGCAGTTCTTC. Amino acid sequence: CASSLASNEQFF.

Only a few counts were recorded for this clone. J is TRBJ1-2 and V is TRBV18, with TRBD1 matching over 9 bases. The CDR3 loop spans 17 amino acids. The germline V gene encodes CDR1 KGHSH and CDR2 LQKENI. Trimming removed 3 bases from V and 0 bases from J; junction bases left unmatched: 8. The CDR3 sequence is CASSPETGGSTNYGYTF. CDR3 in DNA: TGTGCCAGCTCACCCGAAACAGGGGGCTCTACTAACTATGGCTACACCTTC.

This clone appeared once. This sequence joins TRBV5-1 and TRBJ2-2; D may be TRBD2 (6 bases). CDR3 size: 15 residues. The V gene's germline CDR1 is SGHRS and CDR2 YFSETQ. Trimming left V 2 bases short and J 4 bases short, with 12 bases between. The chain's CDR3 is CASSLSSGGTGELFF. The DNA for the CDR3 is TGCGCCAGCAGCTTAAGTTCCGGGGGCACCGGGGAGCTGTTTTTT.

On this clone: In the same sample, other DNA sequences code for this CDR3. This chain links TRBV25-1 with TRBJ2-1; 11 bases fit TRBD2. The CDR3 spans 14 residues. V shed 6 bases and J 3 bases; nucleotides not matched to a gene: 1. Germline assignment: CDR1 MGHDK and CDR2 SYGVNS. The CDR3 protein is CASRTSGGYNEQFF. In DNA, the CDR3 is TGTGCCAGCAGAACTAGCGGGGGCTACAATGAGCAGTTCTTC.

This rearrangement joins TRBV2 to TRBJ2-1; 8 bases line up with TRBD2. Germline V gene lookup returns CDR1 SNHLY and CDR2 FYNNEI. Trimming at V came to 5 bases and at J to 10 bases, leaving 10 bases not matched to a gene. This CDR3 is 14 amino acids long. CDR3: CASSPPGLVREQFF. In nucleotides, the CDR3 is TGTGCCAGCAGTCCCCCGGGACTAGTTAGGGAGCAGTTCTTC. Drawing the rest from reference TRBV2 and TRBJ2-1, the complete variable domain is EPEVTQTPSHQVTQMGQEVILRCVPISNHLYFYWYRQILGQKVEFLVSFYNNEISEKSEIFDDQFSVERPDGSNFTLKIRSTKLEDSAMYFCASSPPGLVREQFFGPGTRLTVL.

This clone was recorded once. This rearrangement joins TRBV2 to TRBJ2-5; D perhaps matches TRBD2 (7 bases). The germline V and J ends were trimmed by 4 bases and 2 bases, with 14 bases remaining between them. Germline CDR1 reads SNHLY; CDR2 reads FYNNEI. The CDR3 runs 15 residues. CDR3 residues: CASSGGLAEQETQYF. In nucleotides, the CDR3 is TGTGCCAGCAGTGGGGGGCTAGCGGAGCAAGAGACCCAGTACTTC.

In DNA form, the CDR3 reads TGTGCCAGCAGTTTATTCGGTTGGCAGTTCTTC. Translated: CASSLFGWQFF. V is TRBV28 and J is TRBJ2-1; D call uncertain. The length of the CDR3 is 11 residues. V gave up 1 base and J gave up 12 bases, with 7 bases separating them. In germline, CDR1 is MDHEN, CDR2 SYDVKM.

This sequence joins TRBV28 and TRBJ2-3, with 9 bases identical to TRBD1. The CDR3 totals 16 residues. Unmatched junction bases numbered 10, after V lost 5 bases and J lost 4 bases. The germline V gene has CDR1 MDHEN and CDR2 SYDVKM. CDR3 DNA sequence: TGTGCCAGCAGTCCCGGGACAGGGAGGCAGGCAGATACGCAGTATTTT. It specifies CASSPGTGRQADTQYF.

The genes are TRBV29-1 and TRBJ1-2, with D tentatively TRBD1 (5 bases). Germline CDR1 and CDR2: SQVTM and ANQGSEA. The CDR3 runs to 11 residues. Trimming cost V 4 bases and J 7 bases, with 10 bases left between them. CDR3: CSVGVRGGYTF. DNA for the CDR3: TGCAGCGTTGGGGTTAGGGGTGGCTACACCTTC. Based on the CDR3 plus reference TRBV29-1 and TRBJ1-2, the full variable domain is SAVISQKPSRDICQRGTSLTIQCQVDSQVTMMFWYRQQPGQSLTLIATANQGSEATYESGFVIDKFPISRPNLTFSTLTVSNMSPEDSSIYLCSVGVRGGYTFGSGTRLTVV.